This T cell receptor (beta chain) is from a study of blood T cells in healthy people across ages. Primers used in a second PCR of about 7 to 11 cycles were a sample-barcoded 5' primer and a J-beta primer mix. Every cDNA was tagged by a template-switch adaptor with 12 random nucleotides. MiXCR was run by TCRdb on the 5' RACE reads, yielding one entry per CDR3 protein. This sample has a few hundred thousand distinct CDR3 sequences, with 45% to 60% found just once. This CDR3 has 16 residues. Losses at the gene ends were 5 bases for V and 2 bases for J; bases not matched to a gene: 7. Germline V gives CDR1 MDHEN, CDR2 SYDVKM.

The sequenced sample was blood. V is TRBV28 and J is TRBJ2-5, with 11 bases aligning to TRBD1. This TCR derives from a man between 60 and 70 years old in good health. The CDR3 DNA is TGTGCCAGCAGTCGACCGGGACAGGGGGTGCAAGAGACCCAGTACTTC. This sequence encodes CASSRPGQGVQETQYF.